These 7 T cell receptor beta chains share one sample of origin, sequenced in a study of blood T cell repertoires in COVID-19. The repertoire was sequenced with immunoSEQ multiplex PCR; TCRdb's copy has only in-frame clones and lacks some. In the table there are some 190,000 clones, 75% to 85% of which are singletons. Source material: peripheral blood. All receptors come from a woman aged 40 to 55 with COVID-19, enrolled during active disease.

The chain recombines TRBV27 with TRBJ2-7, with 11 bases aligning to TRBD2. The germline V gene has CDR1 MNHEY and CDR2 SMNVEV (reference sequence). The CDR3 covers 16 residues. Trimming cost V 5 bases and J 2 bases; bases outside gene matches: 8. CDR3 DNA sequence: TGTGCCAGCAGTCCTACCGGGACTAGCGGTACCTACGAGCAGTACTTC. Its translation is CASSPTGTSGTYEQYF.

This chain joins TRBV11-2 and TRBJ2-7, with TRBD1 identical over 7 bases. The germline V gene has CDR1 SGHAT and CDR2 FQNNGV. V shed 7 bases, J shed 0 bases, and the junction held 15 bases outside the gene matches. CDR3 size: 17 residues. CDR3 loop: CASIWEKRDRSSYEQYV. For the CDR3, the DNA is TGTGCCAGCATCTGGGAAAAACGGGACAGAAGCTCCTACGAGCAGTACGTC.

V is TRBV19 and J is TRBJ1-2, with no clear D. V dropped 4 bases and J dropped 8 bases, with 14 bases sitting between them. The CDR3 runs to 13 residues. Germline CDR1 and CDR2: LNHDA and SQIVND (reference sequence). The CDR3 bases are TGTGCCAGTAGTAGTCGTGGTGGAGGGGGCTACACCTTC. It yields the protein CASSSRGGGGYTF.

The chain is built from TRBV7-8 and TRBJ1-4; D gene unclear. Germline V gives CDR1 SGHVS, CDR2 FQNEAQ. With 5 bases removed from V and 0 bases from J, the gap between germline ends came to 13 bases. The CDR3 spans 16 residues. The CDR3 bases are TGTGCCAGCAGCCCCTCCCATGCGGCAACTAATGAAAAACTGTTTTTT. It is translated as CASSPSHAATNEKLFF.

This clone has only a few counts. The chain couples TRBV5-6 to TRBJ1-2; the D gene is possibly TRBD1 (5 bases). Germline assignment: CDR1 SGHDT and CDR2 YYEEEE. This CDR3 contains 14 residues. V gave up 0 bases and J gave up 4 bases, with 10 bases separating them. CDR3 sequence: CASSLDRLGYGYTF. The DNA for the CDR3 is TGTGCCAGCAGCTTGGACAGGTTAGGCTATGGCTACACCTTC.

This clone was seen just once. This rearrangement joins TRBV6-6 to TRBJ2-1; TRBD1 might be the D (5 bases). Germline values: CDR1 MNHNY, CDR2 SVGAGI (reference sequence). The V end was cut by 6 bases, the J end by 1 base, with 7 bases between. The length of the CDR3 is 13 residues. The DNA of the CDR3 is TGTGCCAGCAGGGACAAATCCTACAATGAGCAGTTCTTC. Translating it yields CASRDKSYNEQFF.

The chain recombines TRBV7-9 with TRBJ2-1; 12 bases map to TRBD2. Germline V gene sequence: CDR1 SEHNR, CDR2 FQNEAQ (reference sequence). The CDR3 loop spans 16 amino acids. V shed 5 bases, J shed 7 bases, and the junction held 9 bases outside the gene matches. The CDR3 loop reads CASSGPGLAGDNEQFF. CDR3 DNA sequence: TGTGCCAGCAGCGGACCGGGACTAGCGGGTGATAATGAGCAGTTCTTC. Looking up the rest from reference TRBV7-9 and TRBJ2-1 gives the full variable domain: DTGVSQNPRHKITKRGQNVTFRCDPISEHNRLYWYRQTLGQGPEFLTYFQNEAQLEKSRLLSDRFSAERPKGSFSTLEIQRTEQGDSAMYLCASSGPGLAGDNEQFFGPGTRLTVL.